A selection of T cell receptor beta chains follows, all from one sample in a study of cytomegalovirus exposure and HLA in healthy donors. Repertoires were generated with immunoSEQ multiplex PCR, while TCRdb's copy carries only in-frame clones and drops some. This table has more than 95,000 clones, 70% to 80% appearing once. Sequencing used PBMCs. The receptor source for this set is a woman aged 45-65 years in good health and CMV-seropositive. CDR3s include the opening cysteine and the closing phenylalanine or tryptophan. Each record gives: J gene, V gene, CDR3 protein.

TRBJ1-5 TRBV2 CASSEVRDQPQHF
TRBJ1-5 TRBV19 CASTQGGQANQPQHF
TRBJ2-7 TRBV28 CASTRTGAYEQYF
TRBJ1-5 TRBV4-1 CASSQLGQGAGGGSNQPQHF
TRBJ1-6 TRBV28 CASSLDRGSPLHF
TRBJ2-1 TRBV9 CASSVSTSSYNEQFF
TRBJ2-3 TRBV6-5 CASSYSPRLDTQYF
TRBJ1-1 TRBV6-5 CASSLLTDTEAFF
TRBJ1-5 TRBV30 CAWRRQGASQPQHF
TRBJ2-7 TRBV6-5 CASSYSGTGPYEQYF
TRBJ2-1 TRBV11-2 CASSLTGTTYNEQFF
TRBJ2-4 TRBV5-4 CASSQGQAENIQYF
TRBJ1-2 TRBV2 CASSDSKRADYGYTF
TRBJ2-5 TRBV19 CASSSGTGGQGTQYF
TRBJ2-5 TRBV5-1 CASSSLAGGSQETQYF
TRBJ2-1 TRBV28 CASSSPSAYNEQFF
TRBJ2-3 TRBV7-2 CASSLVQAGDTQYF
TRBJ1-1 TRBV7-3 CASSSMSLDTEAFF
TRBJ2-1 TRBV4-3 CASSQEETSGGKQFF
TRBJ2-5 TRBV7-8 CASSLLTSGGRETQYF
TRBJ1-4 TRBV6-5 CASSSHSMDSSEKLFF
TRBJ1-6 TRBV19 CASSTITNSYNSPLHF
TRBJ2-2 TRBV10-1 CASSEFRPGDTGELFF
TRBJ2-7 TRBV5-6 CASSLGQGGSYEQYF
TRBJ2-1 TRBV30 CAWSPTRLATYNEQFF
TRBJ1-1 TRBV27 CASSQITGTGIPSAFF
TRBJ2-7 TRBV5-4 CASSRRGLAGFIFNEQYF
TRBJ1-1 TRBV15 CATSPGTEAFF
TRBJ1-1 TRBV6-4 CASRSNRDGTEAFF
TRBJ2-1 TRBV9 CASSARLAGVPYNEQFF
TRBJ2-5 TRBV7-2 CASSSGLAQETQYF
TRBJ2-5 TRBV28 CASRITGGAETQYF
TRBJ1-1 TRBV30 CAWSVRGEAFF
TRBJ1-5 TRBV6-1 CASSEAIDSQHF
TRBJ2-1 TRBV9 CASSVLGHNEQFF
TRBJ2-5 TRBV7-2 CASSLWSHPEETQYF
TRBJ1-6 TRBV6-1 CASKNGDGSPLHF
TRBJ2-7 TRBV7-2 CASSLNLPGQEKREQYF
TRBJ2-1 TRBV5-1 CASGMQGAGEQFF
TRBJ1-4 TRBV5-1 CASSLDPTSEEKLFF
TRBJ2-1 TRBV30 CAWSVLSGYNEQFF
TRBJ2-3 TRBV7-9 CASSSQLADTQYF
TRBJ2-1 TRBV4-3 CASSQTSSGGPPGEQFF
TRBJ1-2 TRBV28 CASSSGSYYGYTF
TRBJ1-1 TRBV27 CASSFGGSATEAFF
TRBJ2-5 TRBV28 CASSDSFQETQYF
TRBJ2-2 TRBV7-8 CASSRQQGLLTGELFF
TRBJ1-1 TRBV6-5 CASSWSRGGTEAFF
TRBJ2-7 TRBV7-2 CASSLFPRGRTYEQYF
TRBJ1-3 TRBV29-1 CSVTDVGNTIYF
TRBJ1-1 TRBV11-3 CASSPGQNTEAFF
TRBJ1-5 TRBV4-1 CASSQDRAGAQPQHF
TRBJ2-1 TRBV30 CACTGLADYNEQFF
TRBJ1-1 TRBV19 CASSTPRWDTEAFF
TRBJ2-5 TRBV29-1 CSVQAGGETQYF
TRBJ2-2 TRBV2 CASSPTSEGTGELFF
TRBJ2-5 TRBV7-2 CASTTRGSETQYF
TRBJ2-7 TRBV5-4 CASSLGLAGVRGYEQYF
TRBJ2-5 TRBV5-1 CASRLEAGETQYF
TRBJ1-3 TRBV4-3 CASSQVISGGSSGNTIYF